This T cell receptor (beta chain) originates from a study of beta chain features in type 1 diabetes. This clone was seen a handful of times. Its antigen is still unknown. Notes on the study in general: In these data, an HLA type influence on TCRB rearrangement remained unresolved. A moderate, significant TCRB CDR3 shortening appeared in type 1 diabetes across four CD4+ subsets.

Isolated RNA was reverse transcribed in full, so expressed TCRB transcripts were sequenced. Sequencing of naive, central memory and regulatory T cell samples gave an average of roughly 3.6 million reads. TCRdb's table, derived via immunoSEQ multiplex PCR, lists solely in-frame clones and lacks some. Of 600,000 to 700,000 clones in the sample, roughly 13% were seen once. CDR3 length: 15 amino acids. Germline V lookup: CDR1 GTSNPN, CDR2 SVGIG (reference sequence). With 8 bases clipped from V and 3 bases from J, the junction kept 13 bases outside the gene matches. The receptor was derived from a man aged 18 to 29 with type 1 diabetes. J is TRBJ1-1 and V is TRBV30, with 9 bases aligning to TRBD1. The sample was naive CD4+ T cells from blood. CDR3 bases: TGTGCCGCTCTGATCGGGGACAGGGCTTACACTGAAGCTTTCTTT. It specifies CAALIGDRAYTEAFF.